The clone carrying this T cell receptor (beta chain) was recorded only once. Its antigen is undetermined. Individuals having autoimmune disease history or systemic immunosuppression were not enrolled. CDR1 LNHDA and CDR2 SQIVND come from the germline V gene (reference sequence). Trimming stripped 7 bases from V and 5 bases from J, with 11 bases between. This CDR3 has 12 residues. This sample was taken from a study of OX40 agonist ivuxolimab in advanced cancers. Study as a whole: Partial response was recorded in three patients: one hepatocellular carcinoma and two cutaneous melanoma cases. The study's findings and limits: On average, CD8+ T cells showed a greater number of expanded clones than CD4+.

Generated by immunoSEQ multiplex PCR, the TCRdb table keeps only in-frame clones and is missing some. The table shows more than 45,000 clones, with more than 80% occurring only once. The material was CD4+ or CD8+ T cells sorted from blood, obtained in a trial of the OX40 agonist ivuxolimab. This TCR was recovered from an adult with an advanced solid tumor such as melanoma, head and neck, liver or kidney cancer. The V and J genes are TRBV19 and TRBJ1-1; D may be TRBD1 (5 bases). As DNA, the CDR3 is TGTGCCAGTACCCAGGGTTATACTGAAGCTTTCTTT. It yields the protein CASTQGYTEAFF.